The clone carrying this TCR beta chain was detected once. Its antigen remains unknown. This entry is derived from a study of PD-1 blockade in classical Hodgkin lymphoma. General study results and limits: Initiation of nivolumab under 1 year after ASCT led to exclusion of patients. Complete responders started with a diversity level that resembled newly diagnosed patients at baseline.

TCRdb keeps only in-frame clones here, not all; method: immunoSEQ multiplex PCR. The table shows under 100,000 clones, with 92% occurring only once. Every patient relapsed after autologous stem cell transplantation, and brentuximab vedotin exposure varied. Best responses fell into complete response, partial response or progressive disease. The source material was peripheral blood mononuclear cells (PBMCs), sampled before the second cycle of nivolumab. This TCR was recovered from a human donor with classical Hodgkin lymphoma.

CDR3 sequence reads: CASSEIGGARAEQYF. The CDR3 nucleotides are TGTGCCAGCAGTGAAATTGGGGGGGCCCGGGCCGAGCAGTACTTC. V is TRBV6-1 and J is TRBJ2-7, with a possible D match to TRBD2 (7 bases). The ends were cut back, 2 bases at V and 6 bases at J, with 17 bases in the middle. CDR3 size: 15 residues. Germline CDR1 reads MNHNS; CDR2 reads SASEGT.